This T cell receptor beta chain is from a study of CXCR3-negative and CXCR3-positive naive CD8 T cells. Study results and caveats: Relative to CXCR3-negative naive cells, CXCR3-positive naive cells had more hydrophobic TRB CDR3s. Naive cells used TRBV-TRBJ genes in much the same way whether CXCR3-negative or CXCR3-positive; memory cells did not.

Details on this clonotype: Its matching antigen is unknown.

Researchers prepared the TRB cDNA libraries using 5' RACE with UMI labels. After re-calling the 5' RACE reads, TCRdb lists one entry per CDR3 protein, DNA absent. The sample holds over 55,000 distinct CDR3 sequences. CD45RO-CCR7+CD27+CD95- was the phenotype of naive CD8+ T cells. Germline values: CDR1 MNHEY, CDR2 SVGEGT. The CDR3 is made up of 13 amino acids. This clonotype originated in a human donor in good health. Some clones in this sample may be carry-over from other donors' samples. The source material was naive CXCR3+ CD8+ T cells from blood. As for subset: CD45RO-CCR7+CD27+CD95- naive CD8+ T cells expressing CXCR3 (TNR3+). The J gene is TRBJ1-2, the V gene TRBV6-2 or TRBV6-3; TCRdb indicates TRBD1, and absent DNA this call remains unverified. The CDR3 here is CASSSGPNYGYTF.